This TCR beta chain is drawn from a study of response to subunit inactivated influenza vaccine. Study-wide results and limits: Authors proposed each seasonal influenza vaccination draws in few new T cells.

This clonotype appeared a few times. What it binds is not known. MiXCR, run by TCRdb on the RT-PCR reads, gives a single entry per CDR3 protein. The data show roughly 520,000 distinct CDR3 sequences, with roughly 27% seen just once and approximately 1.9% held by the top ten. Per germline, CDR1 KGHSH and CDR2 LQKENI. V was shortened by 0 bases and J by 4 bases, with 12 bases between the two germline ends. This CDR3 is 16 amino acids long. Here the sequenced sample was CD4+ T cells sorted from PBMCs, taken more than 4 days after vaccination. This chain uses TRBV18 with TRBJ1-4, with unresolved D. This receptor was identified in a man aged 45-65 years who received an inactivated influenza vaccine. The CDR3 region is CASSPPMGVGNEKLFF. In nucleotides, the CDR3 is TGTGCCAGCTCACCACCGATGGGTGTTGGTAATGAAAAACTGTTTTTT.